This TCR beta chain is drawn from a study of T cell changes during pregnancy in multiple sclerosis. The data were produced by immunoSEQ multiplex PCR, yet TCRdb's version contains in-frame clones alone and is incomplete. The table includes fewer than 80,000 clones, 85% to 95% detected once. J was trimmed by 6 bases and V by 4 bases; bases with no gene match: 18. The germline CDR1 and CDR2 sequences are SQVTM and ANQGSEA. This CDR3 is 18 amino acids long. This chain joins TRBV29-1 and TRBJ2-1, with 10 positions matching TRBD2. The receptor comes from a female donor in good health, enrolled as a control in a pregnancy study. Source: peripheral blood, taken in the third trimester of pregnancy. Here the CDR3 DNA reads TGCAGCGTTGCCCAAGGAGGTAGCGGGAGGACTGGTGCCAATGAGCAGTTCTTC. Residues: CSVAQGGSGRTGANEQFF.